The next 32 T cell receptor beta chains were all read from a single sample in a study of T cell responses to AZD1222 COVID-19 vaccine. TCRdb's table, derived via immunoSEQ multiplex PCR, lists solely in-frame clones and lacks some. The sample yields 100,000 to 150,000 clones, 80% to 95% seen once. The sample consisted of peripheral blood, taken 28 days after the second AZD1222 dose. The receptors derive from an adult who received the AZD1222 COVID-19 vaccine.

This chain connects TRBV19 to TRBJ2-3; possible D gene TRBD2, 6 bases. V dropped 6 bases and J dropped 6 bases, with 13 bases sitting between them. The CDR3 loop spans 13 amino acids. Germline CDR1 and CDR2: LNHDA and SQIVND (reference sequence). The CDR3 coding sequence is TGTGCCAGTAGGGGTATAGGGAGGGATACGCAGTATTTT. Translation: CASRGIGRDTQYF.

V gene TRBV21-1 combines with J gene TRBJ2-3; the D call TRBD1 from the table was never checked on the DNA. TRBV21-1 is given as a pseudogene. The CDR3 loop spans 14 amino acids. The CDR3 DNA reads TGTGCCAGCAGAGGGACAGGGCACACAGATACGCAGTATTTT. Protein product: CASRGTGHTDTQYF.

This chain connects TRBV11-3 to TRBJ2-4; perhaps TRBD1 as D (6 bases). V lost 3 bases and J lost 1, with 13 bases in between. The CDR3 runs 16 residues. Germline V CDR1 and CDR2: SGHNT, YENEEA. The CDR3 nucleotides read TGTGCCAGCAGCTTTCTCACTCAGGGGGCCAAAAACATTCAGTACTTC. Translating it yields CASSFLTQGAKNIQYF.

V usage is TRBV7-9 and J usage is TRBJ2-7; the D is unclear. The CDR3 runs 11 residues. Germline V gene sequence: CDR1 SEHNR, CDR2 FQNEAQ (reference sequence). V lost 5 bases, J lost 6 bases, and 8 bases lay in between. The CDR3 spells CASSRAREQYF. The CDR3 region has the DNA TGTGCCAGCAGCAGAGCCCGCGAGCAGTACTTC.

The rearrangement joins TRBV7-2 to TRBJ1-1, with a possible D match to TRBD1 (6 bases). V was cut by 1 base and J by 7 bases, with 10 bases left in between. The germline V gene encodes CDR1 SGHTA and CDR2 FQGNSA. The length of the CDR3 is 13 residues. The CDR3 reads CASSLGPGDEAFF. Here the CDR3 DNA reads TGTGCCAGCAGCTTAGGGCCAGGGGATGAAGCTTTCTTT. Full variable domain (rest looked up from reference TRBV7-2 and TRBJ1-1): GAGVSQSPSNKVTEKGKDVELRCDPISGHTALYWYRQSLGQGLEFLIYFQGNSAPDKSGLPSDRFSAERTGGSVSTLTIQRTQQEDSAVYLCASSLGPGDEAFFGQGTRLTVV.

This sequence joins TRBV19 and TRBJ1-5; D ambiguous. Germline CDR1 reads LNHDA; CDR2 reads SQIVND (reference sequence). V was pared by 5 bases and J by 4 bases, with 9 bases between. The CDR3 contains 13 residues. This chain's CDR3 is CASSGLGNQPQHF. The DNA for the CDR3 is TGTGCCAGTAGTGGCCTGGGGAATCAGCCCCAGCATTTT.

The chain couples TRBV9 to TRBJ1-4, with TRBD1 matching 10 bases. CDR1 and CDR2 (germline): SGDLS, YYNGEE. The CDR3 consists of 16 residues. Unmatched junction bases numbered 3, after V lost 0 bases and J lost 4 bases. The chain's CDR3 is CASSVDGTGVNEKLFF. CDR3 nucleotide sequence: TGTGCCAGCAGCGTAGACGGGACAGGGGTTAATGAAAAACTGTTTTTT.

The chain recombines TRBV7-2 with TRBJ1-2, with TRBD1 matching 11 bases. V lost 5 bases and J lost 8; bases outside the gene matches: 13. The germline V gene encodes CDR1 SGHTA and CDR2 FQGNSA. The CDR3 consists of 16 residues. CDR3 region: CASSLGQGAAGYGYTF. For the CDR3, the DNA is TGTGCCAGCAGCCTTGGACAGGGGGCGGCGGGATACGGCTACACCTTC.

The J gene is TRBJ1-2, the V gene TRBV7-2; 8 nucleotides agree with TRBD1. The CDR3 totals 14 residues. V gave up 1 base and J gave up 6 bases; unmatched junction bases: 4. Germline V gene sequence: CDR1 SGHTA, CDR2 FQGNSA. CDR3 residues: CASSLVGQGDGYTF. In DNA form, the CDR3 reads TGTGCCAGCAGCTTAGTTGGACAGGGAGATGGCTACACCTTC.

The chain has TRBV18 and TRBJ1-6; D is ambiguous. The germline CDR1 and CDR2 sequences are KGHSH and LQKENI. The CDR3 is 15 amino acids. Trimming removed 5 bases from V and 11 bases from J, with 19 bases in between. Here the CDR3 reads CASSDIVDLATPLHF. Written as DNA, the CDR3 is TGTGCCAGCTCAGACATCGTCGACCTCGCGACACCCCTCCACTTT.

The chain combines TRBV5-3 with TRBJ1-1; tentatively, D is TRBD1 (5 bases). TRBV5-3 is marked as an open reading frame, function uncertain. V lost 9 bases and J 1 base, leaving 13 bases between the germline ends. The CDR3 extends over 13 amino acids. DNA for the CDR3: TGTGCCAACTCGGACAAAGGGAACACTGAAGCTTTCTTT. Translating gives CANSDKGNTEAFF.

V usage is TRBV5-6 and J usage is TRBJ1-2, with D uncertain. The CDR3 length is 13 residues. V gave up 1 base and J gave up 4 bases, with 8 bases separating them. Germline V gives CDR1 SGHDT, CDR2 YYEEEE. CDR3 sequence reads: CASSLQTVYGYTF. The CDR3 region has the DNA TGTGCCAGCAGCTTGCAGACGGTCTATGGCTACACCTTC.

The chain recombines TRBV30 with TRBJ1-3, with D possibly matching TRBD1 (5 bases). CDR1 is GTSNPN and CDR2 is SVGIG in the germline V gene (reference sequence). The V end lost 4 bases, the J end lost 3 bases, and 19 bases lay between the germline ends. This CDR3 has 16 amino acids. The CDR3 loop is CAWTSGRGVDGNTIYF. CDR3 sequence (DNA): TGTGCCTGGACCTCAGGCCGGGGGGTGGATGGAAACACCATATATTTT. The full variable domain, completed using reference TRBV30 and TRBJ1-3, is SQTIHQWPATLVQPVGSPLSLECTVEGTSNPNLYWYRQAAGRGLQLLFYSVGIGQISSEVPQNLSASRPQDRQFILSSKKLLLSDSGFYLCAWTSGRGVDGNTIYFGEGSWLTVV.

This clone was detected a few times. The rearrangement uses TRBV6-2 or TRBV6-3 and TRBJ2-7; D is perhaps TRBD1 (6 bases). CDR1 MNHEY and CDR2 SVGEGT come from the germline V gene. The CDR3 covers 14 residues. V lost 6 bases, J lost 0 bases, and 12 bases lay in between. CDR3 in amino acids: CASSAGQSSYEQYF. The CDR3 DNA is TGTGCCAGCAGCGCCGGACAGTCCTCCTACGAGCAGTACTTC.

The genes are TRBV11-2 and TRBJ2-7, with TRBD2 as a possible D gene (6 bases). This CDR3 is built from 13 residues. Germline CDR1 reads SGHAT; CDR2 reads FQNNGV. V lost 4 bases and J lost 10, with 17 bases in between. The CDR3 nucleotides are TGTGCCAGCAGCTACTGGGCCGAGGGAGGTCAGTACTTC. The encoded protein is CASSYWAEGGQYF.

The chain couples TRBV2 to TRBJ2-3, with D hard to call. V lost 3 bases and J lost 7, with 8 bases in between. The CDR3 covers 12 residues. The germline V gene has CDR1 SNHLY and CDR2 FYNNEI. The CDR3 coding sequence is TGTGCCAGCAGTGATGCACATCATACGCAGTATTTT. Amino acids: CASSDAHHTQYF.

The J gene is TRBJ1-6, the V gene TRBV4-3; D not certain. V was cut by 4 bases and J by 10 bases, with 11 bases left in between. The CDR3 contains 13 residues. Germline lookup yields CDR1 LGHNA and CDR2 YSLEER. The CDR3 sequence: CASSPGWGSPLHF. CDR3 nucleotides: TGCGCCAGCAGCCCGGGGTGGGGATCACCCCTCCACTTT.

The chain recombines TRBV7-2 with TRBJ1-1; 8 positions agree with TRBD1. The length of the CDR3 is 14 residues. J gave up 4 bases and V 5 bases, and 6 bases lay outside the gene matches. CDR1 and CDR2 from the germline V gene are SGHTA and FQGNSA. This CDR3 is CASSTRTGITEAFF. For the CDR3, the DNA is TGTGCCAGCAGCACCCGGACAGGGATCACTGAAGCTTTCTTT.

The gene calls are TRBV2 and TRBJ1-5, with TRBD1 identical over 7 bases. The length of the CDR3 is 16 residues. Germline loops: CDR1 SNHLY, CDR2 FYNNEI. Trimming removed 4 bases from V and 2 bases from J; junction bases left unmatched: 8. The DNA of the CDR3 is TGTGCCAGCAGTGGTCTTCGACAGGGTCGCAATCAGCCCCAGCATTTT. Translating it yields CASSGLRQGRNQPQHF.

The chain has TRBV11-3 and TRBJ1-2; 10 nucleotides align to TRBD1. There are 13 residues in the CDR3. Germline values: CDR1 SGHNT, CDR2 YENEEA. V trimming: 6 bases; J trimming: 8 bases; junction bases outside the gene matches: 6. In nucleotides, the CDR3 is TGTGCCAGCAGTCTTCCGGGACAGGGGGGCTACACCTTC. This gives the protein CASSLPGQGGYTF. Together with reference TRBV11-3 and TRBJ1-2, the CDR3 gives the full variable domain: EAGVVQSPRYKIIEKKQPVAFWCNPISGHNTLYWYLQNLGQGPELLIRYENEEAVDDSQLPKDRFSAERLKGVDSTLKIQPAELGDSAVYLCASSLPGQGGYTFGSGTRLTVV.

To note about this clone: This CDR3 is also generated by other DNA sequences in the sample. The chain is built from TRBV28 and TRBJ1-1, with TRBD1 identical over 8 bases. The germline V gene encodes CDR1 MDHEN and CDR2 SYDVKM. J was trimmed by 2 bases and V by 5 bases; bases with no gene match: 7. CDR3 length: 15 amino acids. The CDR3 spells CASSLPGQANTEAFF. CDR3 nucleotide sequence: TGTGCCAGCAGTCTGCCGGGACAGGCAAACACTGAAGCTTTCTTT. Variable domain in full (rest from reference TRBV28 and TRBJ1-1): DVKVTQSSRYLVKRTGEKVFLECVQDMDHENMFWYRQDPGLGLRLIYFSYDVKMKEKGDIPEGYSVSREKKERFSLILESASTNQTSMYLCASSLPGQANTEAFFGQGTRLTVV.

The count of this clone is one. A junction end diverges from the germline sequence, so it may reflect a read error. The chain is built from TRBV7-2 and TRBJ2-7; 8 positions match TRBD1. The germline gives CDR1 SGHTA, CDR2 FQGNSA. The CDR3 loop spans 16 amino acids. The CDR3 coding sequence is TGTGCCAGCAGTTTAGTGGGACAGGCGACTGGGGACGAGCAGTACTTC. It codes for CASSLVGQATGDEQYF.

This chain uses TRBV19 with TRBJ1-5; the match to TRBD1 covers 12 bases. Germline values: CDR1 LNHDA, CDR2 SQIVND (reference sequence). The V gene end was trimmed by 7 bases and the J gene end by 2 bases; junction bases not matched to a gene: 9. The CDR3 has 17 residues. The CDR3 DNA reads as TGTGCCAGTACCTACTGGGACAGGGGGCACGGCAATCAGCCCCAGCATTTT. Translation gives CASTYWDRGHGNQPQHF.

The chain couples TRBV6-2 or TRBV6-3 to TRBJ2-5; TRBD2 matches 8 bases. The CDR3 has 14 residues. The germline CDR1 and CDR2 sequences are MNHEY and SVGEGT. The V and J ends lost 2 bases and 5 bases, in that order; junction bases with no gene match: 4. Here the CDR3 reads CASSYGTSFETQYF. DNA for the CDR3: TGTGCCAGCAGTTACGGGACTAGTTTTGAGACCCAGTACTTC.

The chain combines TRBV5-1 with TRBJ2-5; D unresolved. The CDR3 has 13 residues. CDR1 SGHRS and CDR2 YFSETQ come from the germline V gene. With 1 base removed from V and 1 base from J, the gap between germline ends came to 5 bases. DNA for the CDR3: TGCGCCAGCAGCTTGAACACCCAAGAGACCCAGTACTTC. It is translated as CASSLNTQETQYF.

The CDR3 loop is CASSQPGLADYNEQFF. Here the CDR3 DNA reads TGCGCCAGCAGCCAGCCAGGACTAGCGGACTACAATGAGCAGTTCTTC. The V and J genes are TRBV4-1 and TRBJ2-1, with 10 bases fitting TRBD2. The CDR3 totals 16 residues. Trimming removed 3 bases from V and 3 bases from J; junction bases left unmatched: 5. Germline lookup yields CDR1 MGHRA and CDR2 YSYEKL.

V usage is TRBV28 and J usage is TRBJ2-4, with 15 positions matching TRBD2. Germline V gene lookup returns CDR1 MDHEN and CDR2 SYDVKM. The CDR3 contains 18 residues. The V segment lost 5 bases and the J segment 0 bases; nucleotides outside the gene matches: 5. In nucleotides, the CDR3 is TGTGCCAGCAGTGTTGGACTAGCGGGAGGGATAGCCAAAAACATTCAGTACTTC. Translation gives CASSVGLAGGIAKNIQYF.

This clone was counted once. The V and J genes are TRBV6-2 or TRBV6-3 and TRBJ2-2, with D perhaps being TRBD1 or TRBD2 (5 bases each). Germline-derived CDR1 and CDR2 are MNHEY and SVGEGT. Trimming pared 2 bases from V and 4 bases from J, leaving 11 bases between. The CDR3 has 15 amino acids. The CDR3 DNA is TGTGCCAGCAGTTACGGAGGACACCCCACCGGGGAGCTGTTTTTT. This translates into CASSYGGHPTGELFF.

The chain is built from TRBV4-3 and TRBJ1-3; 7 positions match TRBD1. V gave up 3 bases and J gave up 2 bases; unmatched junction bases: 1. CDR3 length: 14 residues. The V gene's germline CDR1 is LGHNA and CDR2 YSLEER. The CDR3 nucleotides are TGCGCCAGCAGCCAGGGGACAGCTGGAAACACCATATATTTT. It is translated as CASSQGTAGNTIYF.

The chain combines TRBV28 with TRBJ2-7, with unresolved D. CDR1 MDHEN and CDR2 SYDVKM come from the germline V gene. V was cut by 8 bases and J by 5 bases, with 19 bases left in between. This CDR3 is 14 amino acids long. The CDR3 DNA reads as TGTGCCAGCGGCCCCGGAACAGTCAACAACGAGCAGTACTTC. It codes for CASGPGTVNNEQYF.

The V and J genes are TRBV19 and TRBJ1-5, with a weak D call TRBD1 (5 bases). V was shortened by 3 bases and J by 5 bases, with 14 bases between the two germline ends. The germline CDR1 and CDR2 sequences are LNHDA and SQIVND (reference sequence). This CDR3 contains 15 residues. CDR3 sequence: CASSIGRGGDQPQHF. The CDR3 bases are TGTGCCAGTAGTATCGGGAGGGGAGGGGATCAGCCCCAGCATTTT. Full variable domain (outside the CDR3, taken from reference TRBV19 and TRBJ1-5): DGGITQSPKYLFRKEGQNVTLSCEQNLNHDAMYWYRQDPGQGLRLIYYSQIVNDFQKGDIAEGYSVSREKKESFPLTVTSAQKNPTAFYLCASSIGRGGDQPQHFGDGTRLSIL.

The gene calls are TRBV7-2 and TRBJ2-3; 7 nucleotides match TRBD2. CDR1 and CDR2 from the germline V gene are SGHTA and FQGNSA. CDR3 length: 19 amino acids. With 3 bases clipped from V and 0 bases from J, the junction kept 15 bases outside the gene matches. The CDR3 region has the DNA TGTGCCAGCAGCTTCGTGAGTGGGAGGGGTCAGTCTAGCACAGATACGCAGTATTTT. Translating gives CASSFVSGRGQSSTDTQYF.